Shown below are 17 T cell receptor beta chains from a single sample sequenced in a study of T cell responses to AZD1222 COVID-19 vaccine. Profiled with immunoSEQ multiplex PCR; TCRdb holds only in-frame clones, not every one. The data hold approximately 150,000 clones, with less than 95% observed a single time. Specimen: peripheral blood, collected 28 days after the second AZD1222 dose. These receptors were collected from an adult who received the AZD1222 COVID-19 vaccine.

This chain links TRBV24-1 with TRBJ2-5; D possibly uses TRBD1 or TRBD2 (5 bases each). The V gene lost 5 bases and the J gene lost 0 bases, with 12 bases spanning the gap. This CDR3 is 15 amino acids long. CDR1 and CDR2 (germline): KGHDR, SFDVKD. The CDR3 bases are TGTGCCACCAGTGGTCGGGGCGTGTACCAAGAGACCCAGTACTTC. This sequence encodes CATSGRGVYQETQYF.

The chain is built from TRBV7-8 and TRBJ2-3, with 9 bases matching TRBD2. CDR1 and CDR2 from the germline V gene are SGHVS and FQNEAQ. V lost 0 bases, J lost 0 bases, and 10 bases stayed unmatched. CDR3 length: 19 amino acids. Written as DNA, the CDR3 is TGTGCCAGCAGCTTAGCGAGGCTAGCGGGGTCCACTAGCACAGATACGCAGTATTTT. This translates into CASSLARLAGSTSTDTQYF.

The chain couples TRBV30 to TRBJ1-5; 8 bases are shared with TRBD1. Germline-derived CDR1 and CDR2 are GTSNPN and SVGIG (reference sequence). V lost 5 bases and J lost 2; bases outside the gene matches: 5. The CDR3 is made up of 14 amino acids. This CDR3 is CAWGQGLGNQPQHF. The CDR3 bases are TGTGCCTGGGGACAGGGATTGGGCAATCAGCCCCAGCATTTT.

This chain uses TRBV28 with TRBJ1-2, with TRBD1 identical over 9 bases. Germline CDR1 is MDHEN and CDR2 is SYDVKM. The J segment lost 8 bases and the V segment lost 7 bases, leaving 8 bases of the junction unmatched. There are 13 residues in the CDR3. DNA of the CDR3: TGTGCCAGCACACCGGGACAGGGTCGCGGCTACACCTTC. Protein product: CASTPGQGRGYTF.

The chain carries TRBV28 and TRBJ1-3; TRBD1 matches 7 bases. The V and J ends lost 1 base and 4 bases, in that order; junction bases with no gene match: 7. Germline-derived CDR1 and CDR2 are MDHEN and SYDVKM. The CDR3 contains 16 residues. The CDR3 region is CASSLSTTGFGNTIYF. CDR3 bases: TGTGCCAGCAGTTTATCAACGACAGGGTTCGGAAACACCATATATTTT.

The chain has TRBV6-2 or TRBV6-3 and TRBJ2-1; the D gene is possibly TRBD2 (5 bases). CDR1 MNHEY and CDR2 SVGEGT come from the germline V gene. The CDR3 runs to 12 residues. Trimming cost V 2 bases and J 6 bases, with 5 bases left between them. CDR3 DNA sequence: TGTGCCAGCAGTTACCGGGGCAATGAGCAGTTCTTC. Amino acid sequence: CASSYRGNEQFF.

This clone appeared a few times. The V call is TRBV3-1 (or the pseudogene TRBV3-2), the J call TRBJ1-3; D unclear. Per the germline V gene, CDR1 is LGHDT and CDR2 is YNNKEL (reference sequence). Between the trimmed V and J ends, which lost 0 bases and 0 bases, there was a span of 18 bases. The length of the CDR3 is 19 residues. For the CDR3, the DNA is TGTGCCAGCAGCCAAGAATATTTGGGGAAAATTAGCTCTGGAAACACCATATATTTT. Protein sequence: CASSQEYLGKISSGNTIYF.

This chain joins TRBV27 and TRBJ2-5; 7 bases match TRBD2. The CDR3 totals 14 residues. Germline lookup yields CDR1 MNHEY and CDR2 SMNVEV (reference sequence). Trimming took 7 bases from V and 0 from J; bases not matched to a gene: 5. CDR3: CASILGLDQETQYF. The CDR3 DNA reads TGTGCCAGCATCCTCGGACTAGACCAAGAGACCCAGTACTTC.

The gene calls are TRBV5-1 and TRBJ2-1; D possibly corresponds to TRBD2 (5 bases). With 4 bases removed from V and 0 bases from J, the gap between germline ends came to 20 bases. This CDR3 contains 18 residues. CDR1 and CDR2 from the germline V gene are SGHRS and YFSETQ. The CDR3 region has the DNA TGCGCCAGCAGCCCACCCTCTTCCCGGACTCCCTCCTACAATGAGCAGTTCTTC. The encoded protein is CASSPPSSRTPSYNEQFF.

This chain links TRBV5-4 with TRBJ2-2; TRBD2 matches at 11 bases. V lost 7 bases, J lost 7 bases, and 12 bases stayed unmatched. The CDR3 is made up of 16 amino acids. Per germline, CDR1 SGHNT and CDR2 YYREEE (reference sequence). The CDR3 DNA is TGTGCCAGCTCCTTAGCGGGGGGGCGATTCCACGGGGAGCTGTTTTTT. This translates into CASSLAGGRFHGELFF.

Details on this clone: Different DNA sequences within this sample yield the same CDR3. The chain couples TRBV12-3 or TRBV12-4 to TRBJ2-1, with D hard to call. V lost 3 bases and J lost 7, with 4 bases in between. This CDR3 is 11 amino acids long. This CDR3 is CASSLYNEQFF. CDR3 coding DNA: TGTGCCAGCAGTTTGTATAATGAGCAGTTCTTC.

V is TRBV6-2 or TRBV6-3 and J is TRBJ2-7; D ambiguous. Germline V gene lookup returns CDR1 MNHEY and CDR2 SVGEGT. Trimming cost V 5 bases and J 0 bases, with 2 bases left between them. The CDR3 consists of 11 residues. In DNA, the CDR3 is TGTGCCAGCAGTGCCTCCTACGAGCAGTACTTC. Translated, it gives CASSASYEQYF.

The chain recombines TRBV18 with TRBJ2-7; D gene uncertain. The V end was cut by 2 bases, the J end by 1 base, with 6 bases between. This CDR3 region has 13 residues. CDR1 and CDR2 from the germline V gene are KGHSH and LQKENI. The CDR3 DNA is TGTGCCAGCTCACCATCGCAATCCTACGAGCAGTACTTC. As protein: CASSPSQSYEQYF.

This clone appeared once. The chain couples TRBV3-1 (or the pseudogene TRBV3-2) to TRBJ1-3; D call uncertain. The CDR3 extends over 13 amino acids. Germline loops: CDR1 LGHDT, CDR2 YNNKEL (reference sequence). Deletions cut 1 base from V and 4 bases from J, with 5 bases between. CDR3 region: CASSQGGGNTIYF. CDR3 in DNA: TGTGCCAGCAGCCAAGGAGGGGGAAACACCATATATTTT.

V gene TRBV6-5 combines with J gene TRBJ1-2; 11 nucleotides match TRBD1. The germline V gene has CDR1 MNHEY and CDR2 SVGAGI. The CDR3 length is 15 residues. Trimming cost V 6 bases and J 6 bases; bases outside gene matches: 9. The CDR3 reads CASSARGQGENGYTF. The CDR3 coding sequence is TGTGCCAGCAGCGCTCGGGGACAGGGGGAGAATGGCTACACCTTC.

The chain is built from TRBV29-1 and TRBJ1-2; D is undetermined. V was trimmed by 3 bases and J by 8 bases, leaving 7 bases between them. The CDR3 has 10 amino acids. Germline values: CDR1 SQVTM, CDR2 ANQGSEA. CDR3 sequence: CSVDHGGYTF. CDR3 in DNA: TGCAGCGTTGACCACGGGGGCTACACCTTC.

This sequence joins TRBV14 and TRBJ1-1; D not resolved. The CDR3 totals 13 residues. Deletions cut 1 base from V and 0 bases from J, with 3 bases between. The germline V gene encodes CDR1 SGHDN and CDR2 FVKESK. In DNA form, the CDR3 reads TGTGCCAGCAGCCAAGGAATGAACACTGAAGCTTTCTTT. Translation: CASSQGMNTEAFF.